This T cell receptor (beta chain) was retrieved from a study of cytomegalovirus exposure and HLA in healthy donors. Study-wide context: According to later analysis, the same platform produced the approximately 120 validation and approximately 700 first-cohort repertoires. Notes on the study in general: Rarity characterized most TCR sequences, yet some public TCRs appeared in many donors.

Germline V gene lookup returns CDR1 SEHNR and CDR2 FQNEAQ (reference sequence). The CDR3 has 14 residues. Losses at the gene ends were 5 bases for V and 7 bases for J; bases not matched to a gene: 6. As regards this clone: No antigen is known for it. Different DNA sequences within this sample yield the same CDR3.

TCRdb's table, derived via immunoSEQ multiplex PCR, lists solely in-frame clones and lacks some. The sample includes around 240,000 clones, about 90% of them seen just once. This chain joins TRBV7-9 and TRBJ1-4, with TRBD1 matching over 8 bases. Material for sequencing was PBMCs. The sequence derives from a woman between 18 and 29 years old in good health and CMV-seronegative. CDR3 in DNA: TGTGCCAGCAGCCTAACAGGGGGTGGTGAAAAACTGTTTTTT. Translating gives CASSLTGGGEKLFF. The full variable domain, completed using reference TRBV7-9 and TRBJ1-4, is DTGVSQNPRHKITKRGQNVTFRCDPISEHNRLYWYRQTLGQGPEFLTYFQNEAQLEKSRLLSDRFSAERPKGSFSTLEIQRTEQGDSAMYLCASSLTGGGEKLFFGSGTQLSVL.